These 7 T cell receptor beta chains share one sample of origin, sequenced in a study of T cells in Graves' hyperthyroidism and ophthalmopathy. TCR beta CDR3 sequences were amplified from RNA transcripts. An initial round of RT-PCR targeting the TCR CDR3 relied on the HTBI primer set. TCRdb re-called the multiplex PCR reads with MiXCR, one entry per CDR3 protein. The sample lists hundreds of thousands of distinct CDR3 sequences; roughly 40% were seen once. Sequenced: blood. The receptors originated from a man aged 18 to 30 with Graves' hyperthyroidism.

This clonotype showed up just a few times. CDR3 protein: CASTPAGQGYTGELFF. CDR3 nucleotides: TGTGCCAGCACCCCCGCGGGACAGGGTTACACCGGGGAGCTGTTTTTT. The rearrangement joins TRBV11-2 to TRBJ2-2; 9 positions agree with TRBD1. Looked up from germline, CDR1 is SGHAT and CDR2 is FQNNGV. This CDR3 contains 16 residues. V lost 7 bases to trimming and J lost 3 bases; unmatched junction nucleotides: 9.

This clonotype was picked up many times. V and J are TRBV15 and TRBJ2-5; D unclear. The V end was cut by 3 bases, the J end by 1 base, with 12 bases between. The CDR3 has 15 amino acids. CDR1 LNHNV and CDR2 YYDKDF come from the germline V gene (reference sequence). The DNA for the CDR3 is TGTGCCACCAGCAGTACCATGCTCACCCAAGAGACCCAGTACTTC. This sequence encodes CATSSTMLTQETQYF. Supplemented by reference TRBV15 and TRBJ2-5, the full variable domain reads DAMVIQNPRYQVTQFGKPVTLSCSQTLNHNVMYWYQQKSSQAPKLLFHYYDKDFNNEADTPDNFQSRRPNTSFCFLDIRSPGLGDTAMYLCATSSTMLTQETQYFGPGTRLLVL.

This sequence joins TRBV9 and TRBJ2-5; D perhaps matches TRBD1 (6 bases). The V and J ends lost 5 bases and 5 bases respectively, with 13 bases between them. Germline loops: CDR1 SGDLS, CDR2 YYNGEE. The CDR3 sequence is 13 residues long. CDR3 in DNA: TGTGCCAGCAGTGAGCAGGGGATCGAGACCCAGTACTTC. It translates to CASSEQGIETQYF.

DNA for the CDR3: TGTGCCAGCAGTCCACCGGGACAGGGGACCTCCTACGAGCAGTACTTC. This translates into CASSPPGQGTSYEQYF. V and J are TRBV2 and TRBJ2-7; 10 bases match TRBD1. Germline V gives CDR1 SNHLY, CDR2 FYNNEI. The CDR3 runs 16 residues. V was clipped by 5 bases and J by 0 bases; unmatched bases: 7. The full variable domain, its missing parts supplied by reference TRBV2 and TRBJ2-7, is EPEVTQTPSHQVTQMGQEVILRCVPISNHLYFYWYRQILGQKVEFLVSFYNNEISEKSEIFDDQFSVERPDGSNFTLKIRSTKLEDSAMYFCASSPPGQGTSYEQYFGPGTRLTVT.

This sequence joins TRBV7-9 and TRBJ2-5; D ambiguous. The CDR3 is 13 residues long. Germline-derived CDR1 and CDR2 are SEHNR and FQNEAQ (reference sequence). V was clipped by 5 bases and J by 3 bases, with 10 bases between them. The CDR3 DNA sequence: TGTGCCAGCAGCCCGCCGTATAAAGAGACCCAGTACTTC. Amino acid sequence: CASSPPYKETQYF.

A remark on this clonotype: It is unclear where the CDR3 begins or ends on the DNA, so no DNA is shown, and the CDR3 is as TCRdb lists it. The chain carries TRBV25-1 and TRBJ1-1. The CDR3 spans 13 amino acids, including both terminal residues. In germline, CDR1 is MGHDK, CDR2 SYGVNS. The CDR3 spells CACSVEGGAEAFF.

This clonotype was observed a few times. The rearrangement joins TRBV6-5 to TRBJ1-1; a possible D gene is TRBD1 (5 bases). CDR3 size: 15 residues. Trimming left V 4 bases short and J 4 bases short, with 16 bases between. Germline V gene data show CDR1 as MNHEY and CDR2 as SVGAGI. CDR3 sequence reads: CASSFGRTGGTEAFF. CDR3 nucleotide sequence: TGTGCCAGCAGTTTTGGACGTACCGGGGGCACTGAAGCTTTCTTT.